These 18 T cell receptor beta chains were all obtained from the same sample, sequenced in a study of T cell repertoires in cytomegalovirus infection. TCRdb itself ran the reads through MiXCR, one entry per CDR3 protein. The sample contains 650,000 to 850,000 distinct CDR3 sequences, almost 30% of which appear only once. For these receptors, no antigen is known. This sample comprised cultured CD8+ T cells from PBMCs, obtained from culture after CMV antigen stimulation. The origin of the receptors is a human donor in good health (CMV status not recorded). Some clones in this sample may be carry-over from other donors' samples.

The V gene is TRBV7-9, the J gene TRBJ2-5, with D unclear. This CDR3 region has 15 residues. Between the trimmed V and J ends, which lost 2 bases and 2 bases, there was a span of 12 bases. Germline-derived CDR1 and CDR2 are SEHNR and FQNEAQ (reference sequence). The CDR3 sequence is CASSLNRRDQETQYF. CDR3 nucleotide sequence: TGTGCCAGCAGCTTAAATAGAAGAGATCAAGAGACCCAGTACTTC. Together with reference TRBV7-9 and TRBJ2-5, the CDR3 gives the full variable domain: DTGVSQNPRHKITKRGQNVTFRCDPISEHNRLYWYRQTLGQGPEFLTYFQNEAQLEKSRLLSDRFSAERPKGSFSTLEIQRTEQGDSAMYLCASSLNRRDQETQYFGPGTRLLVL.

This clonotype came up once. The chain is built from TRBV5-1 and TRBJ1-1; 9 bases match TRBD1. Trimming cost V 1 base and J 5 bases; bases outside gene matches: 6. The germline gives CDR1 SGHRS, CDR2 YFSETQ. CDR3 size: 15 residues. CDR3 in DNA: TGCGCCAGCAGCTTGTGGGGGACAGGGTCGACTGAAGCTTTCTTT. Protein sequence: CASSLWGTGSTEAFF.

The chain combines TRBV12-3 or TRBV12-4 with TRBJ1-5; D possibly corresponds to TRBD1 (5 bases). Trimming shortened V by 3 bases and J by 0 bases, and 12 bases separated the two germline ends. There are 16 residues in the CDR3. The CDR3 sequence is CASSLGGWSSNQPQHF. DNA of the CDR3: TGTGCCAGCAGTTTGGGGGGTTGGAGTAGCAATCAGCCCCAGCATTTT.

The rearrangement links TRBV4-1 to TRBJ2-1; D is tentatively TRBD1 or TRBD2 (6 bases each). Germline V gives CDR1 MGHRA, CDR2 YSYEKL. Deletions cut 7 bases from V and 9 bases from J, with 28 bases between. The length of the CDR3 is 17 residues. For the CDR3, the DNA is TGCGCCAGCACTCCATCTACTTTTGGCGGGGACAACGGTGAGCAGTTCTTC. Translation: CASTPSTFGGDNGEQFF.

The chain uses TRBV9 and TRBJ2-5; 8 bases agree with TRBD2. The CDR3 runs 16 residues. Germline lookup yields CDR1 SGDLS and CDR2 YYNGEE. J was trimmed by 4 bases and V by 0 bases; bases with no gene match: 8. CDR3 in amino acids: CASSVETGGAGETQYF. The CDR3 nucleotides are TGTGCCAGCAGCGTAGAAACGGGGGGGGCGGGAGAGACCCAGTACTTC.

This clonotype was observed a handful of times. The V call is TRBV9, the J call TRBJ2-3; D unresolved. V dropped 2 bases and J dropped 2 bases, with 12 bases sitting between them. CDR1 is SGDLS, CDR2 YYNGEE, per germline. The CDR3 has 15 residues. DNA of the CDR3: TGTGCCAGCAGCGTCGACCTGGGAACCACAGATACGCAGTATTTT. It specifies CASSVDLGTTDTQYF.

This clonotype was counted between two and nine times. This chain links TRBV24-1 with TRBJ2-3; 8 nucleotides agree with TRBD1. Trimming removed 7 bases from V and 4 bases from J; junction bases left unmatched: 21. CDR1 and CDR2 from the germline V gene are KGHDR and SFDVKD. This CDR3 comprises 19 residues. The DNA of the CDR3 is TGTGCCACCAGCAGCGTCACAGGGGGAGTTTCGTCTAGCCCAGATACGCAGTATTTT. Translating gives CATSSVTGGVSSSPDTQYF.

V usage is TRBV2 and J usage is TRBJ1-1, with D uncertain. With 9 bases removed from V and 4 bases from J, the gap between germline ends came to 12 bases. In germline, CDR1 is SNHLY, CDR2 FYNNEI. This CDR3 has 12 amino acids. The CDR3 region has the DNA TGTGCCAGACTTATGCGGGCCACTGAAGCTTTCTTT. It yields the protein CARLMRATEAFF.

The V gene is TRBV3-1, the J gene TRBJ2-1; tentative D call: TRBD1 (5 bases). The CDR3 totals 13 residues. CDR1 is LGHDT, CDR2 YNNKEL, per germline (reference sequence). V was pared by 3 bases and J by 12 bases, with 15 bases between. This CDR3 reads CASSHEQAAVQFF. The CDR3 nucleotides read TGTGCCAGCAGCCACGAACAGGCGGCCGTGCAGTTCTTC.

The rearrangement links TRBV7-9 to TRBJ1-2; tentatively, D is TRBD1 (6 bases). Germline values: CDR1 SEHNR, CDR2 FQNEAQ (reference sequence). The length of the CDR3 is 14 residues. Trimming shortened V by 5 bases and J by 4 bases, and 14 bases separated the two germline ends. The CDR3, as DNA: TGTGCCAGCAGCCCACAGGGTTCTATCTATGGCTACACCTTC. Residues: CASSPQGSIYGYTF.

This clonotype was seen a handful of times. J is TRBJ2-7 and V is TRBV12-3 or TRBV12-4; unclear D gene. V lost 0 bases, J lost 2 bases, and 17 bases lay in between. The CDR3 has 17 residues. The CDR3 here is CASSLAVGSDNPYEQYF. CDR3 DNA: TGTGCCAGCAGTTTAGCCGTCGGGTCCGATAATCCCTACGAGCAGTACTTC.

This chain joins TRBV27 and TRBJ1-5; D unclear. V was clipped by 6 bases and J by 0 bases, with 12 bases between them. This CDR3 region has 15 residues. Germline CDR1 MNHEY, CDR2 SMNVEV (reference sequence). CDR3 bases: TGTGCCAGCAGCCCAACAAGTTATAGCAATCAGCCCCAGCATTTT. It yields the protein CASSPTSYSNQPQHF.

This clonotype was seen just once. V usage is TRBV7-9 and J usage is TRBJ1-2; D unclear. Germline V gene lookup returns CDR1 SEHNR and CDR2 FQNEAQ (reference sequence). This CDR3 has 13 residues. V lost 1 base to trimming and J lost 8 bases, with 11 bases between them. CDR3 sequence: CASSLVLFVGYTF. The CDR3, as DNA: TGTGCCAGCAGCTTAGTCTTGTTCGTCGGCTACACCTTC.

In this sample, this clonotype turned up many times. The chain links TRBV4-1 to TRBJ1-1; D not resolved. Germline V lookup: CDR1 MGHRA, CDR2 YSYEKL. This CDR3 is built from 11 residues. V lost 1 base, J lost 7 bases, and 4 bases lay in between. The CDR3 spells CASSQGHEAFF. The CDR3 DNA is TGCGCCAGCAGCCAAGGGCATGAAGCTTTCTTT.

This clonotype was counted only a few times. The chain has TRBV4-3 and TRBJ2-1; 12 nucleotides line up with TRBD2. The CDR3 is 19 amino acids. The V segment lost 0 bases and the J segment 7 bases; nucleotides outside the gene matches: 13. Germline-derived CDR1 and CDR2 are LGHNA and YSLEER. The CDR3 bases are TGCGCCAGCAGCCAAGACTTCCCACTACTAGCGGGGGGCGAGAATGAGCAGTTCTTC. Protein: CASSQDFPLLAGGENEQFF.

This clonotype came up a few times. The V gene is TRBV19, the J gene TRBJ2-1, with 8 positions matching TRBD2. CDR3 size: 14 residues. The junction had 8 bases not matched to a gene; V was cut back by 6 bases and J by 7 bases. CDR1 LNHDA and CDR2 SQIVND come from the germline V gene (reference sequence). CDR3 residues: CASRYLAGGNEQFF. CDR3 DNA sequence: TGTGCCAGTAGATATCTCGCGGGGGGAAATGAGCAGTTCTTC.

This sequence joins TRBV10-3 and TRBJ1-1; D is uncertain. The CDR3 has 14 residues. Germline V gene sequence: CDR1 ENHRY, CDR2 SYGVKD. V was clipped by 3 bases and J by 3 bases, with 11 bases between them. In DNA form, the CDR3 reads TGTGCCATCAGTGAAACTAGGCAGGACACTGAAGCTTTCTTT. Translation gives CAISETRQDTEAFF.

The chain combines TRBV11-2 with TRBJ2-3, with a possible D match to TRBD1 (6 bases). This CDR3 has 16 amino acids. The germline CDR1 and CDR2 sequences are SGHAT and FQNNGV. V shed 5 bases and J shed 0 bases, with 15 bases lying between them. CDR3 in amino acids: CASSPPDRRSTDTQYF. The DNA for the CDR3 is TGTGCCAGCAGCCCCCCCGACAGGAGGAGCACAGATACGCAGTATTTT. The entire variable domain, with the rest obtained from reference TRBV11-2 and TRBJ2-3, is as follows: EAGVAQSPRYKIIEKRQSVAFWCNPISGHATLYWYQQILGQGPKLLIQFQNNGVVDDSQLPKDRFSAERLKGVDSTLKIQPAKLEDSAVYLCASSPPDRRSTDTQYFGPGTRLTVL.